These 22 T cell receptor beta chains came from one sample sequenced in a study of T cells in Graves' hyperthyroidism and ophthalmopathy (dated by TCRdb to about 2019). To prepare the library, multiplex PCR was applied. The instrument given in TCRdb is Illumina HiSeq 2000. TCR beta CDR3 regions were amplified from RNA transcripts. For the first round of RT-PCR on the TCR CDR3, the HTBI primer set was used together with the Qiagen OneStep RT-PCR kit. TCRdb reprocessing: public reads trimmed at Q25 with fastp, clones called with MiXCR, in-frame beta chains kept. Rows matching on CDR3 protein sequence are summarized as one entry with the most common DNA and genes. This sample has 300,000 to 400,000 distinct CDR3 sequences in its table, and about 15% of those were observed once. 8% to 13% of the sample rests with the top ten. The sequenced sample was blood. These receptors all stem from a woman aged 55 to 70 with Graves' hyperthyroidism.

The chain joins TRBV11-2 to TRBJ1-1; 8 nucleotides align to TRBD1. The CDR3 covers 15 residues. V lost 2 bases and J lost 5; bases outside the gene matches: 7. CDR1 and CDR2 (germline): SGHAT, FQNNGV. Here the CDR3 reads CASSLQTGVGTEAFF. In DNA, the CDR3 is TGTGCCAGCAGCTTACAGACAGGGGTTGGGACTGAAGCTTTCTTT.

The chain joins TRBV4-1 to TRBJ2-3; TRBD2 aligns across 9 bases. With V trimmed by 5 bases and J by 4 bases, 13 bases remained unmatched. The CDR3 extends over 17 amino acids. Germline values: CDR1 MGHRA, CDR2 YSYEKL. The CDR3 DNA sequence: TGCGCCAGCAGCTACGACTCTCTAGCGGGAACCCCAGATACGCAGTATTTT. It yields the protein CASSYDSLAGTPDTQYF.

In this sample, this clonotype turned up many times. The chain recombines TRBV6-5 with TRBJ1-2; TRBD1 is a possible D gene (5 bases). Germline-derived CDR1 and CDR2 are MNHEY and SVGAGI. The CDR3 loop spans 12 amino acids. The germline V and J ends were trimmed by 2 bases and 10 bases, with 11 bases remaining between them. CDR3 protein: CASSYGGEDYTF. The CDR3 coding sequence is TGTGCCAGCAGTTACGGAGGGGAGGACTACACCTTC.

This clonotype has a handful of counts. The gene calls are TRBV4-1 and TRBJ2-2; D possibly corresponds to TRBD1 (5 bases). The V and J ends lost 0 bases and 1 base respectively, with 6 bases between them. The CDR3 has 15 residues. Germline values: CDR1 MGHRA, CDR2 YSYEKL. The CDR3 coding sequence is TGCGCCAGCAGCCAAGACCAGGGGAACACCGGGGAGCTGTTTTTT. This codes for CASSQDQGNTGELFF.

This clonotype occurred many times. This chain connects TRBV5-1 to TRBJ2-7; D remains ambiguous. Trimming took off 0 bases at V and 3 bases at J, with 13 bases between the two ends. Germline V gene data show CDR1 as SGHRS and CDR2 as YFSETQ. This CDR3 comprises 15 residues. For the CDR3, the DNA is TGCGCCAGCAGCTTGGCCTCAGACTTATTCTACGAGCAGTACTTC. It encodes CASSLASDLFYEQYF.

The gene calls are TRBV20-1 and TRBJ2-5; 9 bases are a match to TRBD2. This CDR3 has 14 amino acids. V trimming: 3 bases; J trimming: 2 bases; junction bases outside the gene matches: 4. Germline CDR1 reads DFQATT; CDR2 reads SNEGSKA (reference sequence). CDR3: CSASPSGTQETQYF. The DNA of the CDR3 is TGCAGTGCTAGCCCTAGCGGGACACAAGAGACCCAGTACTTC.

Judged by abundance, this clonotype is medium-sized. The rearrangement joins TRBV20-1 to TRBJ1-1; D perhaps matches TRBD1 (5 bases). Trimming removed 6 bases at V and 3 bases at J, with 23 bases between. The CDR3 contains 16 residues. Germline lookup yields CDR1 DFQATT and CDR2 SNEGSKA (reference sequence). CDR3 bases: TGCAGTGCCCGAGGCACCTTGGAGGGGACGGACACTGAAGCTTTCTTT. Encoded protein: CSARGTLEGTDTEAFF.

The table lists this clonotype with a few counts. The V and J genes are TRBV6-2 or TRBV6-3 and TRBJ1-5; 9 bases align to TRBD1. Germline V CDR1 and CDR2: MNHEY, SVGEGT. J gave up 7 bases and V 6 bases, and 13 bases lay outside the gene matches. This CDR3 is 16 amino acids long. This CDR3 reads CASSPAGTGLRQPQHF. The CDR3 DNA reads TGTGCCAGCAGCCCAGCCGGGACAGGGCTAAGACAGCCCCAGCATTTT.

This clonotype has ten or more counts. This chain connects TRBV6-1 to TRBJ1-1; D not certain. Trimming took off 3 bases at V and 1 base at J, with 18 bases between the two ends. The CDR3 is 17 amino acids. CDR1 and CDR2 (germline): MNHNS, SASEGT. For the CDR3, the DNA is TGTGCCAGCAGTGATGGGGAGGTCCTTGTGGGGAACACTGAAGCTTTCTTT. Translation gives CASSDGEVLVGNTEAFF.

The table lists this clonotype with many counts. The rearrangement joins TRBV6-1 to TRBJ2-2, with TRBD2 matching 9 bases. Germline lookup yields CDR1 MNHNS and CDR2 SASEGT. The V gene end was trimmed by 4 bases and the J gene end by 5 bases; junction bases not matched to a gene: 5. This CDR3 contains 15 residues. The chain's CDR3 is CASSAQREDTGELFF. The DNA for the CDR3 is TGTGCCAGCAGTGCCCAGCGGGAGGATACCGGGGAGCTGTTTTTT.

This clonotype was picked up many times. The genes are TRBV20-1 and TRBJ2-4, with D hard to call. Germline CDR1 is DFQATT and CDR2 is SNEGSKA (reference sequence). V was trimmed by 3 bases and J by 6 bases, leaving 18 bases between them. CDR3 size: 15 residues. DNA of the CDR3: TGCAGTGCTAGGGTCGGCGCGGAAACCACAAACATTCAGTACTTC. The encoded protein is CSARVGAETTNIQYF.

In its sample, this clonotype was seen many times. The chain combines TRBV29-1 with TRBJ2-2; TRBD2 might be the D (5 bases). V was trimmed by 3 bases and J by 0 bases, leaving 8 bases between them. The CDR3 is 14 residues long. CDR1 is SQVTM, CDR2 ANQGSEA, per germline. CDR3 residues: CSVDPGTNTGELFF. As DNA, the CDR3 is TGCAGCGTTGATCCGGGGACGAACACCGGGGAGCTGTTTTTT.

This clonotype was detected ten times or more. This chain links TRBV15 with TRBJ2-5, with 7 bases identical to TRBD2. Germline V gene sequence: CDR1 LNHNV, CDR2 YYDKDF (reference sequence). V was pared by 1 base and J by 1 base, with 3 bases of the junction left unmatched. CDR3 length: 15 residues. This chain's CDR3 is CATSRGAGLQETQYF. CDR3 sequence (DNA): TGTGCCACCAGCAGAGGAGCGGGACTCCAAGAGACCCAGTACTTC.

This chain connects TRBV20-1 to TRBJ2-7; D perhaps matches TRBD1 (6 bases). CDR3 length equals 14 residues. CDR1 and CDR2 (germline): DFQATT, SNEGSKA (reference sequence). Trimming removed 0 bases at V and 0 bases at J, with 9 bases between. The CDR3 coding sequence is TGCAGTGCTAGAGATCAAGGGGGCTCCTACGAGCAGTACTTC. Its translation: CSARDQGGSYEQYF.

For the CDR3, the DNA is TGTGCCAGCAGCTTAGGGGGGGCTGTGGATTCACCCCTCCACTTT. Encoded protein: CASSLGGAVDSPLHF. The V gene is TRBV5-5, the J gene TRBJ1-6, with a tentative D call TRBD1 (6 bases). This CDR3 is built from 15 residues. V was cut by 2 bases and J by 8 bases, with 14 bases left in between. Germline values: CDR1 SGHKS, CDR2 YYEKEE (reference sequence). Filled out from reference TRBV5-5 and TRBJ1-6, the complete variable domain reads DAGVTQSPTHLIKTRGQQVTLRCSPISGHKSVSWYQQVLGQGPQFIFQYYEKEERGRGNFPDRFSARQFPNYSSELNVNALLLGDSALYLCASSLGGAVDSPLHFGNGTRLTVT.

At least ten counts were recorded for this clonotype. The genes are TRBV11-2 and TRBJ2-5; the D gene is possibly TRBD1 (7 bases). The CDR3 length is 15 residues. The germline CDR1 and CDR2 sequences are SGHAT and FQNNGV. V shed 4 bases and J shed 1 base, with 13 bases lying between them. The CDR3 is CASSSGGTAQETQYF. CDR3 in DNA: TGTGCCAGCAGCTCAGGGGGGACAGCCCAAGAGACCCAGTACTTC.

V and J are TRBV29-1 and TRBJ1-1; D gene ambiguous. V lost 1 base and J lost 1, with 1 base in between. CDR3 size: 11 residues. CDR1 and CDR2 (germline): SQVTM, ANQGSEA. Written as DNA, the CDR3 is TGCAGCGTTGAAGGGAACACTGAAGCTTTCTTT. Encoded protein: CSVEGNTEAFF.

This clonotype was detected many times. The chain has TRBV7-2 and TRBJ2-7; 15 bases map to TRBD2. Germline loops: CDR1 SGHTA, CDR2 FQGNSA. The CDR3 spans 16 residues. V dropped 0 bases and J dropped 6; count of bases not matched to a gene: 3. CDR3: CASSLAAGLAGGEQYF. CDR3 DNA: TGTGCCAGCAGCTTAGCCGCGGGACTAGCGGGAGGCGAGCAGTACTTC.

V gene TRBV11-2 combines with J gene TRBJ2-7, with D unclear. The V end was cut by 5 bases, the J end by 6 bases, with 11 bases between. CDR1 is SGHAT and CDR2 is FQNNGV in the germline V gene. The CDR3 covers 12 residues. DNA for the CDR3: TGTGCCAGCAGCCGCCAAACTCTCGAGCAGTACTTC. It encodes CASSRQTLEQYF.

This clonotype was counted many times. This sequence joins TRBV5-5 and TRBJ2-1; 7 bases align to TRBD1. Germline V gene sequence: CDR1 SGHKS, CDR2 YYEKEE (reference sequence). The CDR3 covers 14 residues. The junction had 3 bases not matched to a gene; V was cut back by 2 bases and J by 4 bases. CDR3 in DNA: TGTGCCAGCAGCTTACTACAGGGGTACAATGAGCAGTTCTTC. Its translation: CASSLLQGYNEQFF.

The genes are TRBV30 and TRBJ2-1; no clear D gene. This CDR3 contains 12 residues. Germline V lookup: CDR1 GTSNPN, CDR2 SVGIG (reference sequence). V was shortened by 2 bases and J by 4 bases, with 6 bases between the two germline ends. CDR3 coding DNA: TGTGCCTGGAGTCCCAATTACAATGAGCAGTTCTTC. Protein product: CAWSPNYNEQFF.

The sample holds many counts of this clonotype. The chain is built from TRBV11-2 and TRBJ2-5; no clear D. The CDR3 is 12 amino acids. Germline CDR1 is SGHAT and CDR2 is FQNNGV. Trimming took 4 bases from V and 5 from J, leaving 8 bases between them. CDR3: CASSSAGETQYF. CDR3 DNA: TGTGCCAGCAGCTCAGCCGGGGAGACCCAGTACTTC.